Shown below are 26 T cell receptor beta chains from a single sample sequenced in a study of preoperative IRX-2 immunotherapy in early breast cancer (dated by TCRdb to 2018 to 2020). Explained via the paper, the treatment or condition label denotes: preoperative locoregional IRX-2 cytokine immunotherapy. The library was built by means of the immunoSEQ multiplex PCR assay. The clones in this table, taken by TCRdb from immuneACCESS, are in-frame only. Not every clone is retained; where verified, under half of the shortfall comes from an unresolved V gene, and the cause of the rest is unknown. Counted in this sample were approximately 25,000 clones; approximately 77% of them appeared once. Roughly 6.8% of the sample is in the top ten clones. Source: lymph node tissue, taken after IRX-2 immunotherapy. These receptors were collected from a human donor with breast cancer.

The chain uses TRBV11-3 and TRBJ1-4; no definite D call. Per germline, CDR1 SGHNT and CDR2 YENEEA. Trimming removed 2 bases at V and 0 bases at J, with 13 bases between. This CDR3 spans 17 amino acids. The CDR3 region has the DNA TGTGCCAGCAGCTTAAACGGCCAGTCGGCAACTAATGAAAAACTGTTTTTT. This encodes CASSLNGQSATNEKLFF.

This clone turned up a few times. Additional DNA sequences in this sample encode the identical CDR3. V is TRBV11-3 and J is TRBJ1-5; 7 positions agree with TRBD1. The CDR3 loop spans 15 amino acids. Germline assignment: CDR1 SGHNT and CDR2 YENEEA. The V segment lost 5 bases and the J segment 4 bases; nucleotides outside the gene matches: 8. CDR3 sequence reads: CASSLGSTGNQPQHF. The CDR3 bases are TGTGCCAGCAGCCTTGGATCGACAGGGAATCAGCCCCAGCATTTT.

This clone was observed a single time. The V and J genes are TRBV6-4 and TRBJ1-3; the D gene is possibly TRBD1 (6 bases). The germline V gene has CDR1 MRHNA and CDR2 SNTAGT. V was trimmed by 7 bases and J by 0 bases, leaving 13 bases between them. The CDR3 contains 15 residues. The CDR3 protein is CASTLDSDSGNTIYF. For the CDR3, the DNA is TGTGCCAGCACCCTGGACAGTGACTCTGGAAACACCATATATTTT.

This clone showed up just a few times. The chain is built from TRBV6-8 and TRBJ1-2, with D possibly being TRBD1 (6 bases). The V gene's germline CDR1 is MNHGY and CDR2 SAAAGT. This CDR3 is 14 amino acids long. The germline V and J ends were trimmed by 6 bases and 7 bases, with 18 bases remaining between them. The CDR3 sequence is CASSATGPVFGYTF. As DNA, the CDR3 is TGTGCCAGCAGCGCGACAGGTCCCGTATTTGGCTACACCTTC.

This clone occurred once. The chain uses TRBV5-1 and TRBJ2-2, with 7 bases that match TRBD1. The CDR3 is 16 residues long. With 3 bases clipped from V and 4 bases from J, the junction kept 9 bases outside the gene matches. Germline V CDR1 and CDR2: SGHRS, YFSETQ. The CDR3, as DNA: TGCGCCAGCAGCTCCGCCACAGGGGTCGGCACCGGGGAGCTGTTTTTT. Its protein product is CASSSATGVGTGELFF.

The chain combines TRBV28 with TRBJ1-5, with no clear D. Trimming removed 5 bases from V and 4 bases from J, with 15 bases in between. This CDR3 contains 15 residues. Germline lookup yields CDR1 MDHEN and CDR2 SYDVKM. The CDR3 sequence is CASSRPVRGNQPQHF. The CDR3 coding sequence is TGTGCCAGCAGTCGCCCAGTCCGCGGTAATCAGCCCCAGCATTTT.

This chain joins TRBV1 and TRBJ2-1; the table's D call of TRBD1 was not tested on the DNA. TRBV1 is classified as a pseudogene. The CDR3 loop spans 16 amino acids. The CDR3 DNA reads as TGCGCCAGCAGCTGGGGACGGGACCTAAGGGGGAATGAGCAGTTCTTC. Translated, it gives CASSWGRDLRGNEQFF.

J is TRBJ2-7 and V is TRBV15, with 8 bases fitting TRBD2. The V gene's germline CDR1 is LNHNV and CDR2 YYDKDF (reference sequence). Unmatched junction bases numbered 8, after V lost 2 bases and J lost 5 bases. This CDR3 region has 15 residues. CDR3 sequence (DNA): TGTGCCACCAGCAGACCCCTAGGGCGGGAGGACGAGCAGTACTTC. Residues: CATSRPLGREDEQYF.

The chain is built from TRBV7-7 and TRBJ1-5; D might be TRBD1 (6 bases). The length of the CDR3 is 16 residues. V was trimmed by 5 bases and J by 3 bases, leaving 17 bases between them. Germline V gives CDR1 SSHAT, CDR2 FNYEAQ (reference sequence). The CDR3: CASSPRQDVYNQPQHF. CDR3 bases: TGTGCCAGCAGCCCTAGACAGGACGTTTACAATCAGCCCCAGCATTTT.

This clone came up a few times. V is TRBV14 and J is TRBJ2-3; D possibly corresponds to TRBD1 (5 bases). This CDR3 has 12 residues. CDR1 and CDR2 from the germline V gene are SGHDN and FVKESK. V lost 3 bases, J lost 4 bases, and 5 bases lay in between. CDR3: CASSHRADTQYF. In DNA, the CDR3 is TGTGCCAGCAGCCACAGGGCAGATACGCAGTATTTT.

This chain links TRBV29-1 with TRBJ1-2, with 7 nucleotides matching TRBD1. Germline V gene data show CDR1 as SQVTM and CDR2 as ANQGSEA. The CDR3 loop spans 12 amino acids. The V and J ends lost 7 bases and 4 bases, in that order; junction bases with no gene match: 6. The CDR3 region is CSAGGQGYGYTF. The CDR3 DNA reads TGCAGCGCAGGGGGGCAAGGCTATGGCTACACCTTC.

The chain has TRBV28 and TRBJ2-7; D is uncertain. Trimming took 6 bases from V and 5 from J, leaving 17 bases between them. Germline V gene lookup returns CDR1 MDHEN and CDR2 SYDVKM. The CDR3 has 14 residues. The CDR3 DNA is TGTGCCAGCAGCTCCTCGTCTACCCCTGACGAGCAGTACTTC. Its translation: CASSSSSTPDEQYF.

The CDR3 DNA follows: TGTGCCAGCAAAAGGGACGGACCCGGGCATCAGCCCCAGCATTTT. Protein sequence: CASKRDGPGHQPQHF. The chain combines TRBV11-3 with TRBJ1-5, with D possibly matching TRBD1 (5 bases). This CDR3 region has 15 residues. V lost 7 bases to trimming and J lost 5 bases, with 18 bases between them. Per germline, CDR1 SGHNT and CDR2 YENEEA. The variable domain in full, with the rest retrieved from reference TRBV11-3 and TRBJ1-5, is EAGVVQSPRYKIIEKKQPVAFWCNPISGHNTLYWYLQNLGQGPELLIRYENEEAVDDSQLPKDRFSAERLKGVDSTLKIQPAELGDSAVYLCASKRDGPGHQPQHFGDGTRLSIL.

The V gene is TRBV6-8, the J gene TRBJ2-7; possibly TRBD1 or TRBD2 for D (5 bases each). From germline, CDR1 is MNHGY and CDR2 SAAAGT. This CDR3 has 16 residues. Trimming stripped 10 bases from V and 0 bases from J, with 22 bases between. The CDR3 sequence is CAISDTGTVSSYEQYF. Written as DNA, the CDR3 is TGTGCCATCAGCGATACCGGGACGGTGAGCTCCTACGAGCAGTACTTC.

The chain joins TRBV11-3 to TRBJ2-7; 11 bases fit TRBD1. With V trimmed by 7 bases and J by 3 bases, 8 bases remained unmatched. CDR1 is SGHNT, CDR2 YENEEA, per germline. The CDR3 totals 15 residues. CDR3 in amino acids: CASTPDRGPFYEQYF. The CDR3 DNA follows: TGTGCCAGCACCCCGGACAGGGGGCCTTTCTACGAGCAGTACTTC.

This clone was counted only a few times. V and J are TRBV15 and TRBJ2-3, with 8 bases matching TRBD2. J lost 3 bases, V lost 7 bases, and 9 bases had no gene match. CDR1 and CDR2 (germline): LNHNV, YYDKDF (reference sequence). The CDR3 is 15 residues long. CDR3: CATNSAGAYTDTQYF. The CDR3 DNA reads TGTGCCACCAATTCAGCGGGAGCATATACAGATACGCAGTATTTT.

The CDR3 DNA sequence: TGCAGCGTTGAAGAGAACAGACCTGAGCAGTTCTTC. This translates into CSVEENRPEQFF. The chain recombines TRBV29-1 with TRBJ2-1, with unresolved D. Germline V gene data show CDR1 as SQVTM and CDR2 as ANQGSEA. The CDR3 totals 12 residues. With 0 bases removed from V and 9 bases from J, the gap between germline ends came to 9 bases.

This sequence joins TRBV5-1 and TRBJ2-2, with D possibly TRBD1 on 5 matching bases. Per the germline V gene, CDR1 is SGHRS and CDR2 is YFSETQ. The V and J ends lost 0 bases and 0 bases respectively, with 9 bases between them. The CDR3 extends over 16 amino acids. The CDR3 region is CASSLGTTPNTGELFF. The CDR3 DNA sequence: TGCGCCAGCAGCTTGGGGACAACGCCGAACACCGGGGAGCTGTTTTTT. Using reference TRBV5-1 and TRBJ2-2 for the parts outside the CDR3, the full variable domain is KAGVTQTPRYLIKTRGQQVTLSCSPISGHRSVSWYQQTPGQGLQFLFEYFSETQRNKGNFPGRFSGRQFSNSRSEMNVSTLELGDSALYLCASSLGTTPNTGELFFGEGSRLTVL.

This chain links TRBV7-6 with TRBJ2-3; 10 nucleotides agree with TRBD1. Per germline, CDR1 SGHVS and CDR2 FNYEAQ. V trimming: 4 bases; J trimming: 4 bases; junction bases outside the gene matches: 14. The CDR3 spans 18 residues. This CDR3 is CASSSGTGAAGVPDTQYF. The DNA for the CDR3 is TGTGCCAGCAGCTCCGGGACAGGGGCCGCCGGGGTTCCAGATACGCAGTATTTT. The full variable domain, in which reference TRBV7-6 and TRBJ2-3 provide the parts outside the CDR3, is GAGVSQSPRYKVTKRGQDVALRCDPISGHVSLYWYRQALGQGPEFLTYFNYEAQQDKSGLPNDRFSAERPEGSISTLTIQRTEQRDSAMYRCASSSGTGAAGVPDTQYFGPGTRLTVL.

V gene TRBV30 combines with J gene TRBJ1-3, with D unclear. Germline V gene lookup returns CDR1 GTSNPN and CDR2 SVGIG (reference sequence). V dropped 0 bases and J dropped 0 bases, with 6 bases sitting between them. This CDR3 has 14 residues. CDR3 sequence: CAWSVGISGNTIYF. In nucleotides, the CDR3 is TGTGCCTGGAGTGTAGGAATCTCTGGAAACACCATATATTTT.

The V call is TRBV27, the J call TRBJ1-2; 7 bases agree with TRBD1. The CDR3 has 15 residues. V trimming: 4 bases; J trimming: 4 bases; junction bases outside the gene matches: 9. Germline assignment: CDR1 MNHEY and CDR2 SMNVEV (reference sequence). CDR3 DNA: TGTGCCAGCAGTTCACCGGGACAGACCTTCTATGGCTACACCTTC. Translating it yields CASSSPGQTFYGYTF.

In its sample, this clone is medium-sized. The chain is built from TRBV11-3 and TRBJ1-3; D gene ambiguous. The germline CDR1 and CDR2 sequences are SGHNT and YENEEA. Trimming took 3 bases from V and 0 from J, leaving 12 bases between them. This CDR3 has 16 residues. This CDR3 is CASSLRAVYSGNTIYF. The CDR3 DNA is TGTGCCAGCAGCTTGAGGGCAGTCTACTCTGGAAACACCATATATTTT.

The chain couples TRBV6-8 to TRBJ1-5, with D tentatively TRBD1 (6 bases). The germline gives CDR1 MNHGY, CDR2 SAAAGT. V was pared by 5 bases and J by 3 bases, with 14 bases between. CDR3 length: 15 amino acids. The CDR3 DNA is TGTGCCAGCAGTATTACGGGACATCCCAATCAGCCCCAGCATTTT. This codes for CASSITGHPNQPQHF.

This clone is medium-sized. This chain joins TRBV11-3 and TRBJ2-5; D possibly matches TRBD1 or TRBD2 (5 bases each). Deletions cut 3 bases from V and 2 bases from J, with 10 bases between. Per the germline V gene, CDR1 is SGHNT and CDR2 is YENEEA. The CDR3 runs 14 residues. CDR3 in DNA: TGTGCCAGCAGCTTTGGGACCCAGCAAGAGACCCAGTACTTC. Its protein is CASSFGTQQETQYF.

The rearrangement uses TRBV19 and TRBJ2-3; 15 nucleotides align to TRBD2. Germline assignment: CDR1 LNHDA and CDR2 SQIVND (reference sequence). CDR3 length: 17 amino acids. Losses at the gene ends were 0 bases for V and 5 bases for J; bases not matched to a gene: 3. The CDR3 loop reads CASSIDPGLAGGDTQYF. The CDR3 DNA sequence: TGTGCCAGTAGTATAGATCCGGGACTAGCGGGAGGAGATACGCAGTATTTT.

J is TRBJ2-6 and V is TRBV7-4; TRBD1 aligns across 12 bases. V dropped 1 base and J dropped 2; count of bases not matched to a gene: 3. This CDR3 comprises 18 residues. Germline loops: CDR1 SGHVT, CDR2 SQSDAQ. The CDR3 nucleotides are TGTGCCAGCAGCTTAGAGGGACAGGGGGCCGCTGGGGCCAACGTCCTGACTTTC. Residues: CASSLEGQGAAGANVLTF.